These 26 T cell receptor beta chains originate from one sample sequenced in a study of spatial heterogeneity in lung cancer. TCRdb reprocessed the 5' RACE reads via MiXCR and lists one record per CDR3 protein. The repertoire holds about 19,000 distinct CDR3 sequences, with approximately 9.1% as singletons. Time point indicated: blood at routine non-recurrence follow-up after resection. Sequencing was performed on PBMCs, taken at follow-up. Receptor source: a female donor with early-stage non-small cell lung cancer.

This clonotype has at least ten counts. V usage is TRBV29-1 and J usage is TRBJ1-3; the D gene is possibly TRBD1 (5 bases). The V end was cut by 3 bases, the J end by 4 bases, with 10 bases between. CDR3 length: 13 amino acids. CDR1 and CDR2 from the germline V gene are SQVTM and ANQGSEA. The CDR3 is CSVERGSGNTIYF. In DNA form, the CDR3 reads TGCAGCGTTGAGAGGGGATCCGGAAACACCATATATTTT.

In this sample, this clonotype turned up a few times. This chain links TRBV12-3 or TRBV12-4 with TRBJ1-1, with unresolved D. This CDR3 has 16 amino acids. V lost 7 bases and J lost 0, with 18 bases in between. CDR3 DNA sequence: TGTGCCAGCACCCCGCAGCAGGCGGGGATGAACACTGAAGCTTTCTTT. Its protein product is CASTPQQAGMNTEAFF.

This clonotype was recorded at least ten times. The rearrangement uses TRBV21-1 and TRBJ2-7; TRBD1 was called by the table and not checked on the DNA. TRBV21-1 is annotated as a pseudogene. The CDR3 has 14 amino acids. For the CDR3, the DNA is TGTGCCAGCAGCAACGTAGCGACCGGGGGCGAGCAGTACTTC. This gives the protein CASSNVATGGEQYF.

This clonotype was counted ten times or more. This chain joins TRBV6-2 or TRBV6-3 and TRBJ2-7, with D possibly being TRBD1 (6 bases). Trimming stripped 10 bases from V and 3 bases from J, with 16 bases between. CDR1 and CDR2 (germline): MNHEY, SVGEGT. The length of the CDR3 is 13 residues. The CDR3 sequence: CAIAGTSNYEQYF. The DNA of the CDR3 is TGTGCCATCGCCGGGACATCAAACTACGAGCAGTACTTC.

In its sample, this clonotype was seen many times. The chain has TRBV7-2 and TRBJ2-5; D is perhaps TRBD2 (6 bases). The CDR3 spans 13 residues. Trimming took 1 base from V and 7 from J, leaving 10 bases between them. CDR1 is SGHTA and CDR2 is FQGNSA in the germline V gene. The CDR3 region is CASSLVVSGTQYF. The CDR3 region has the DNA TGTGCCAGCAGCTTAGTTGTTAGCGGGACCCAGTACTTC.

Many counts were recorded for this clonotype. The J gene is TRBJ2-7, the V gene TRBV18, with 10 bases lining up with TRBD1. Germline loops: CDR1 KGHSH, CDR2 LQKENI. The V gene end was trimmed by 6 bases and the J gene end by 0 bases; junction bases not matched to a gene: 2. The CDR3 contains 14 residues. The chain's CDR3 is CASSRTGGSYEQYF. The CDR3 coding sequence is TGTGCCAGCTCCCGGACAGGGGGCTCCTACGAGCAGTACTTC.

The chain joins TRBV25-1 to TRBJ2-7; TRBD2 matches 8 bases. Per the germline V gene, CDR1 is MGHDK and CDR2 is SYGVNS. Trimming took 3 bases from V and 3 from J; bases not matched to a gene: 4. This CDR3 has 14 residues. The CDR3 DNA follows: TGTGCCAGCAGTGATAGCGGGGCCCTCTACGAGCAGTACTTC. Translated, it gives CASSDSGALYEQYF.

This clonotype was found many times. The genes are TRBV30 and TRBJ2-1, with D uncertain. In germline, CDR1 is GTSNPN, CDR2 SVGIG (reference sequence). This CDR3 comprises 12 residues. Trimming removed 0 bases at V and 9 bases at J, with 9 bases between. In DNA, the CDR3 is TGTGCCTGGAGTGTTGGATTCCGTGAGCAGTTCTTC. Translation: CAWSVGFREQFF.

This clonotype was detected ten times or more. This chain links TRBV24-1 with TRBJ1-3; TRBD1 matches 8 bases. V was pared by 2 bases and J by 0 bases, with 2 bases of the junction left unmatched. The CDR3 covers 16 residues. CDR1 and CDR2 from the germline V gene are KGHDR and SFDVKD. Here the CDR3 reads CATSDSGQGSGNTIYF. The CDR3 coding sequence is TGTGCCACCAGTGATTCCGGACAGGGCTCTGGAAACACCATATATTTT.

The chain carries TRBV5-1 and TRBJ2-7; 9 bases are shared with TRBD1. J lost 7 bases, V lost 5 bases, and 19 bases had no gene match. CDR3 length: 17 residues. Germline V lookup: CDR1 SGHRS, CDR2 YFSETQ. The CDR3 is CASSREATGTGLWEQYF. The CDR3 DNA is TGCGCCAGCAGTCGTGAGGCGACCGGGACAGGGTTGTGGGAGCAGTACTTC.

This clonotype occurred a few times. This sequence joins TRBV18 and TRBJ1-5; no clear D gene. V lost 6 bases to trimming and J lost 0 bases, with 9 bases between them. This CDR3 contains 14 residues. Germline CDR1 reads KGHSH; CDR2 reads LQKENI. The CDR3 region is CASSSPYSNQPQHF. CDR3 nucleotide sequence: TGTGCCAGCTCTTCACCTTATAGCAATCAGCCCCAGCATTTT.

This clonotype has at least ten counts. V usage is TRBV6-5 and J usage is TRBJ1-5; no definite D call. CDR3 size: 15 residues. Trimming left V 2 bases short and J 2 bases short, with 10 bases between. The germline gives CDR1 MNHEY, CDR2 SVGAGI. CDR3 residues: CASSYAKAGNQPQHF. The CDR3 region has the DNA TGTGCCAGCAGTTACGCCAAGGCGGGCAATCAGCCCCAGCATTTT.

In its sample, this clonotype was seen a few times. The V and J genes are TRBV29-1 and TRBJ1-1, with 8 bases aligning to TRBD1. Germline V CDR1 and CDR2: SQVTM, ANQGSEA. The ends lost 8 bases at V and 1 base at J; junction bases unmatched: 6. The CDR3 runs 13 residues. The CDR3 here is CSLRTGRNTEAFF. DNA for the CDR3: TGCAGCTTAAGGACAGGGAGGAACACTGAAGCTTTCTTT. Using reference TRBV29-1 and TRBJ1-1 for the parts outside the CDR3, the full variable domain is SAVISQKPSRDICQRGTSLTIQCQVDSQVTMMFWYRQQPGQSLTLIATANQGSEATYESGFVIDKFPISRPNLTFSTLTVSNMSPEDSSIYLCSLRTGRNTEAFFGQGTRLTVV.

This clonotype was found many times. The chain is built from TRBV28 and TRBJ1-2, with TRBD1 identical over 7 bases. This CDR3 comprises 14 residues. The germline V gene encodes CDR1 MDHEN and CDR2 SYDVKM. The trim removed 6 bases at V and 6 bases at J, leaving 10 bases unmatched. CDR3 residues: CASRGAQGTHGYTF. Written as DNA, the CDR3 is TGTGCCAGCAGGGGGGCACAGGGGACACATGGCTACACCTTC.

The chain couples TRBV5-1 to TRBJ2-2; possibly TRBD1 or TRBD2 for D (5 bases each). The CDR3 loop spans 16 amino acids. With 5 bases removed from V and 4 bases from J, the gap between germline ends came to 18 bases. Germline V lookup: CDR1 SGHRS, CDR2 YFSETQ. For the CDR3, the DNA is TGCGCCAGCAGACCCCCCGGGACCCCTAGCACCGGGGAGCTGTTTTTT. As protein: CASRPPGTPSTGELFF.

V is TRBV11-2 and J is TRBJ2-1; 12 nucleotides agree with TRBD2. The CDR3 totals 13 residues. Trimming removed 2 bases from V and 16 bases from J; junction bases left unmatched: 6. The germline CDR1 and CDR2 sequences are SGHAT and FQNNGV. The CDR3 loop is CASSLSPSGRDFF. In DNA, the CDR3 is TGTGCCAGCAGCTTAAGTCCTAGCGGGAGGGACTTCTTC.

This clonotype was counted only a few times. This rearrangement joins TRBV25-1 to TRBJ2-1; TRBD2 matches at 12 bases. CDR3 size: 20 residues. J was trimmed by 5 bases and V by 6 bases; bases with no gene match: 20. In germline, CDR1 is MGHDK, CDR2 SYGVNS. In nucleotides, the CDR3 is TGTGCCAGCAGGCCCCTGGAGGGGGCTTCACTAGCGGGAGGAAACAATGAGCAGTTCTTC. Amino acid sequence: CASRPLEGASLAGGNNEQFF.

This clonotype was seen repeatedly, ten times or more. The chain uses TRBV25-1 and TRBJ2-3; D is uncertain. V lost 4 bases to trimming and J lost 1 base, with 6 bases between them. Germline loops: CDR1 MGHDK, CDR2 SYGVNS. The CDR3 runs to 13 residues. CDR3 bases: TGTGCCAGCAGTGGCTCAGGCACAGATACGCAGTATTTT. Amino acid sequence: CASSGSGTDTQYF.

On this clonotype itself: This may stem from a read error, because a much larger clone lies one nucleotide away. The rearrangement joins TRBV5-1 to TRBJ1-1; no reliable D call. The CDR3 covers 15 residues. Trimming took off 3 bases at V and 4 bases at J, with 16 bases between the two ends. Per germline, CDR1 SGHRS and CDR2 YFSETQ. As DNA, the CDR3 is TGCGCCAGCAGCTCCCCCCGGAACGCGATCACTGAAGCTTTCTTT. It is translated as CASSSPRNAITEAFF.

Turning to this clonotype: Just one base apart from a much larger clone, this may be a read error. The chain recombines TRBV7-9 with TRBJ2-7; D tentatively reads TRBD1 or TRBD2 (5 bases each). Germline V lookup: CDR1 SEHNR, CDR2 FQNEAQ (reference sequence). The ends were cut back, 5 bases at V and 7 bases at J, with 24 bases in the middle. The CDR3 runs to 16 residues. The chain's CDR3 is CASSTQRAGTFVEQYF. In DNA form, the CDR3 reads TGTGCCAGCAGCACTCAGAGGGCCGGGACCTTCGTAGAGCAGTACTTC. The whole variable domain, remainder taken from reference TRBV7-9 and TRBJ2-7, is DTGVSQNPRHKITKRGQNVTFRCDPISEHNRLYWYRQTLGQGPEFLTYFQNEAQLEKSRLLSDRFSAERPKGSFSTLEIQRTEQGDSAMYLCASSTQRAGTFVEQYFGPGTRLTVT.

This clonotype occurred many times. The chain carries TRBV6-6 and TRBJ2-5, with a weak D call TRBD2 (5 bases). Germline V lookup: CDR1 MNHNY, CDR2 SVGAGI (reference sequence). The V end lost 6 bases, the J end lost 0 bases, and 11 bases lay between the germline ends. The CDR3 covers 14 residues. This CDR3 is CASSPRGNQETQYF. CDR3 bases: TGTGCCAGCAGCCCCCGGGGAAACCAAGAGACCCAGTACTTC.

This chain connects TRBV7-2 to TRBJ2-3; D may be TRBD1 or TRBD2 (6 bases each). The V end lost 3 bases, the J end lost 1 base, and 8 bases lay between the germline ends. Germline loops: CDR1 SGHTA, CDR2 FQGNSA. The CDR3 contains 14 residues. The CDR3 DNA sequence: TGTGCCAGCAGCTTTGGGGGGCGCACAGATACGCAGTATTTT. Translation gives CASSFGGRTDTQYF.

This clonotype has only a few counts. This chain links TRBV2 with TRBJ2-7; D unresolved. Germline V gene data show CDR1 as SNHLY and CDR2 as FYNNEI. V was pared by 1 base and J by 9 bases, with 7 bases between. The CDR3 sequence is 11 residues long. The CDR3 DNA is TGTGCCAGCAGTGAAGGCGCGGCGCAGTACTTC. It codes for CASSEGAAQYF.

This clonotype was seen at least ten times. The CDR3 reads CASSLKSEYTDTQYF. The CDR3 DNA reads TGCGCCAGCAGCTTGAAGTCAGAATACACAGATACGCAGTATTTT. The chain combines TRBV5-1 with TRBJ2-3; unclear D gene. Germline V gene data show CDR1 as SGHRS and CDR2 as YFSETQ. Trimming removed 1 base from V and 2 bases from J, with 11 bases in between. The CDR3 is 15 residues long.

Ten or more counts support this clonotype. The J gene is TRBJ2-7, the V gene TRBV10-3; 9 bases match TRBD2. Germline V lookup: CDR1 ENHRY, CDR2 SYGVKD. J gave up 3 bases and V 5 bases, and 5 bases lay outside the gene matches. This CDR3 is built from 14 residues. The DNA for the CDR3 is TGTGCCATCAGTCTTAGCGGGAGTAGCTACGAGCAGTACTTC. Translation gives CAISLSGSSYEQYF.

This clonotype was seen at least ten times. This sequence joins TRBV28 and TRBJ1-4; D may be TRBD1 (5 bases). V was clipped by 3 bases and J by 4 bases, with 15 bases between them. The CDR3 is 16 residues long. Germline loops: CDR1 MDHEN, CDR2 SYDVKM. The CDR3 DNA sequence: TGTGCCAGCAGTTTGAATCCTCAGGGCCTTAATGAAAAACTGTTTTTT. It specifies CASSLNPQGLNEKLFF.